These T cell receptor beta chains were read from a single sample in a study of cytomegalovirus exposure and HLA in healthy donors. Profiling relied on immunoSEQ multiplex PCR, and the TCRdb table lists in-frame clones only, not all of them. The sample holds about 150,000 clones, around 59% seen once. The sequencing input was PBMCs. The receptors were sampled from a male donor in good health and CMV-seronegative. CDR3s include the opening cysteine and the closing phenylalanine or tryptophan. A D gene is named only where the DNA matches it firmly. The size field is filled for only some rows; it gives once, few, many or a size class.

j_gene: TRBJ1-1; d_gene: TRBD1; abundance: .; v_gene: TRBV15; CDR3aa: CATSRVPGGHTEAFF; CDR3nt: TGTGCCACCAGCAGAGTCCCAGGGGGTCACACTGAAGCTTTCTTT
j_gene: TRBJ1-5; d_gene: .; abundance: .; v_gene: TRBV6-5; CDR3aa: CASSPRDQSNQPQHF; CDR3nt: TGTGCCAGCAGTCCCAGGGATCAGAGCAATCAGCCCCAGCATTTT
j_gene: TRBJ2-3; d_gene: .; abundance: .; v_gene: TRBV5-4; CDR3aa: CASSLGQSTDTQYF; CDR3nt: TGTGCCAGCAGCTTGGGACAGAGCACAGATACGCAGTATTTT
j_gene: TRBJ1-5; d_gene: .; abundance: .; v_gene: TRBV28; CDR3aa: CASSLWIVLYSNQPQHF; CDR3nt: TGTGCCAGCAGTTTATGGATAGTGCTATATAGCAATCAGCCCCAGCATTTT
j_gene: TRBJ2-1; d_gene: TRBD2; abundance: .; v_gene: TRBV5-4; CDR3aa: CASRSLAVASEQFF; CDR3nt: TGTGCCAGCAGGTCTCTAGCGGTGGCGAGCGAGCAGTTCTTC
j_gene: TRBJ2-2; d_gene: .; abundance: .; v_gene: TRBV5-4; CDR3aa: CASSLEDSITGELFF; CDR3nt: TGTGCCAGCAGCTTGGAGGACAGTATCACCGGGGAGCTGTTTTTT
j_gene: TRBJ2-2; d_gene: .; abundance: .; v_gene: TRBV15; CDR3aa: CATSTRGTGELFF; CDR3nt: TGTGCCACCAGCACAAGGGGAACCGGGGAGCTGTTTTTT
j_gene: TRBJ2-6; d_gene: .; abundance: .; v_gene: TRBV5-6; CDR3aa: CATRGGGLSGANVLTF; CDR3nt: TGTGCCACCCGTGGAGGGGGCCTCTCTGGGGCCAACGTCCTGACTTTC
j_gene: TRBJ2-2; d_gene: TRBD2; abundance: once; v_gene: TRBV19; CDR3aa: CASIEGGMNTGELFF; CDR3nt: TGTGCCAGTATTGAGGGAGGGATGAACACCGGGGAGCTGTTTTTT
j_gene: TRBJ2-2; d_gene: .; abundance: .; v_gene: TRBV27; CDR3aa: CASSLGYRVAGELFF; CDR3nt: TGTGCCAGCAGTTTAGGGTACAGGGTAGCCGGGGAGCTGTTTTTT
j_gene: TRBJ2-2; d_gene: .; abundance: few; v_gene: TRBV7-7; CDR3aa: CASSPRGATTGELFF; CDR3nt: TGTGCCAGCAGCCCCCGGGGGGCAACCACCGGGGAGCTGTTTTTT
j_gene: TRBJ2-1; d_gene: TRBD2; abundance: .; v_gene: TRBV6-5; CDR3aa: CASSRSGASYNEQFF; CDR3nt: TGTGCCAGCAGTCGTAGCGGGGCCTCCTACAATGAGCAGTTCTTC
j_gene: TRBJ2-2; d_gene: .; abundance: once; v_gene: TRBV19; CDR3aa: CASTPRQDSGELFF; CDR3nt: TGTGCCAGTACCCCAAGACAGGATTCCGGGGAGCTGTTTTTT
j_gene: TRBJ1-4; d_gene: .; abundance: .; v_gene: TRBV4-1; CDR3aa: CASSFTTTNEKLFF; CDR3nt: TGCGCCAGCAGCTTTACAACAACTAATGAAAAACTGTTTTTT
j_gene: TRBJ2-7; d_gene: .; abundance: few; v_gene: TRBV7-2; CDR3aa: CASSPRSLTSPSYEQYF; CDR3nt: TGTGCCAGCAGCCCCCGGAGCCTCACCTCTCCCAGCTACGAGCAGTACTTC
j_gene: TRBJ2-5; d_gene: TRBD2; abundance: .; v_gene: TRBV6-4; CDR3aa: CASSDERAGGRKTQYF; CDR3nt: TGTGCCAGCAGTGACGAGCGAGCGGGGGGGCGGAAGACCCAGTACTTC
j_gene: TRBJ2-3; d_gene: TRBD2; abundance: .; v_gene: TRBV7-3; CDR3aa: CASSLPNGPTSGSTDTQYF; CDR3nt: TGTGCCAGCAGCTTACCGAACGGGCCGACTAGCGGGAGCACAGATACGCAGTATTTT
j_gene: TRBJ2-3; d_gene: TRBD2; abundance: few; v_gene: TRBV5-1; CDR3aa: CASSLGTSPSTDTQYF; CDR3nt: TGCGCCAGCAGCTTGGGGACTAGCCCTAGCACAGATACGCAGTATTTT
j_gene: TRBJ1-4; d_gene: TRBD1; abundance: .; v_gene: TRBV5-1; CDR3aa: CASSLNAGTGNEKLFF; CDR3nt: TGCGCCAGCAGCCTCAATGCCGGGACAGGTAATGAAAAACTGTTTTTT
j_gene: TRBJ1-6; d_gene: .; abundance: .; v_gene: TRBV5-1; CDR3aa: CASSLEGQGKSPLHF; CDR3nt: TGCGCCAGCAGCTTGGAGGGCCAGGGAAAATCACCCCTCCACTTT
j_gene: TRBJ1-2; d_gene: .; abundance: few; v_gene: TRBV5-1; CDR3aa: CASSPDYPLSPNYGYTF; CDR3nt: TGCGCCAGCAGCCCCGACTATCCTTTAAGCCCTAACTATGGCTACACCTTC
j_gene: TRBJ1-1; d_gene: .; abundance: .; v_gene: TRBV5-8; CDR3aa: CASRLRDYGTEAFF; CDR3nt: TGTGCCAGCAGACTTAGGGACTATGGGACTGAAGCTTTCTTT
j_gene: TRBJ2-2; d_gene: TRBD2; abundance: .; v_gene: TRBV19; CDR3aa: CASSIGGGGVGELFF; CDR3nt: TGTGCCAGTAGTATAGGTGGCGGGGGTGTCGGGGAGCTGTTTTTT
j_gene: TRBJ1-4; d_gene: TRBD1; abundance: .; v_gene: TRBV23-1; CDR3aa: CASSLATGETNEKLFF; CDR3nt: TGCGCCAGCAGTCTCGCCACAGGGGAAACTAATGAAAAACTGTTTTTT
j_gene: TRBJ2-1; d_gene: TRBD2; abundance: .; v_gene: TRBV11-1; CDR3aa: CASSPGTSGGSYNEQFF; CDR3nt: TGTGCCAGCAGCCCCGGGACTAGCGGGGGGTCCTACAATGAGCAGTTCTTC